This TCR beta chain stems from a study of shared clonotypes between healthy human individuals. Turning to the study itself: Researchers drew samples from a couple of women and a few men aged 18 to 49. General study points: The represented genetic and exposure-history diversity was limited by the small number of donors.

The CDR3 extends over 13 amino acids. Between the trimmed V and J ends, which lost 5 bases and 2 bases, there was a span of 7 bases. Germline CDR1 is KGHSH and CDR2 is LQKENI. The protocol was immunoSEQ multiplex PCR, while the TCRdb copy is restricted to in-frame clones and leaves out a portion. Of some 470,000 clones in the sample, 60% to 85% were seen once. With respect to this clone: Antigen specificity is unknown.

This chain links TRBV18 with TRBJ1-3, with a weak D call TRBD1 (5 bases). This receptor was identified in a middle-aged woman in good health. Some clones in this sample may be carry-over from other donors' samples. Sequencing was carried out using PBMCs. The CDR3 DNA sequence: TGTGCCAGCTCAGGGGACGCTGGAAACACCATATATTTT. Translating it yields CASSGDAGNTIYF.